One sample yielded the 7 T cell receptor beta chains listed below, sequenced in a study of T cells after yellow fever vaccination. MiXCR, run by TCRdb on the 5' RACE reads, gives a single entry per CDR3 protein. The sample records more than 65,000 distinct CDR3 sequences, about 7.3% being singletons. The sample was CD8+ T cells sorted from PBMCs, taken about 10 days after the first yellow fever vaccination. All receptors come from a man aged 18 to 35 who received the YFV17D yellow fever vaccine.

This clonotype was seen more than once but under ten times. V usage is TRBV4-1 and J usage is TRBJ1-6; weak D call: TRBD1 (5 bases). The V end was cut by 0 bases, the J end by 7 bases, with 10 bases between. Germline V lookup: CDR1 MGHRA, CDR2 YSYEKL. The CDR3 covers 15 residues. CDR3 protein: CASSQDPGLNSPLHF. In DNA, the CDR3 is TGCGCCAGCAGCCAAGACCCGGGGCTCAATTCACCCCTCCACTTT.

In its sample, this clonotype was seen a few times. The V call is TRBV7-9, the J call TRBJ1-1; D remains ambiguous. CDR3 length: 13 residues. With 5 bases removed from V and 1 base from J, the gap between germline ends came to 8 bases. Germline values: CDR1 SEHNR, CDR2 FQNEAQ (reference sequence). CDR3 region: CASSNSENTEAFF. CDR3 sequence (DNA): TGTGCCAGCAGCAATTCCGAGAACACTGAAGCTTTCTTT.

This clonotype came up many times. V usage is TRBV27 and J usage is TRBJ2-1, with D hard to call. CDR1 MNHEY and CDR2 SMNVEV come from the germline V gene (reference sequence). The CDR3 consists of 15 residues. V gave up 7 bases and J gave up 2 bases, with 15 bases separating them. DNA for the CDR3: TGTGCCAGCACCACTCTCGAAGGGCCCTACAATGAGCAGTTCTTC. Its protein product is CASTTLEGPYNEQFF.

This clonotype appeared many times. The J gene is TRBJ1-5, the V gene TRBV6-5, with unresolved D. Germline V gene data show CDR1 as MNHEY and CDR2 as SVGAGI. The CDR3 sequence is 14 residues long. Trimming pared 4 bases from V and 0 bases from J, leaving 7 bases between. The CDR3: CASSSGVSNQPQHF. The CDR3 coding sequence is TGTGCCAGCAGTTCCGGGGTTAGCAATCAGCCCCAGCATTTT.

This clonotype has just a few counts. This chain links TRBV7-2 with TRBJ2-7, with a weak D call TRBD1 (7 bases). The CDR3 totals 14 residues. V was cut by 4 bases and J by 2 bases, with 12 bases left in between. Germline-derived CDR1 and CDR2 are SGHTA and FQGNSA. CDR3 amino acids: CASSYQGGTYEQYF. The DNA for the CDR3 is TGTGCCAGCAGCTACCAGGGGGGTACCTACGAGCAGTACTTC.

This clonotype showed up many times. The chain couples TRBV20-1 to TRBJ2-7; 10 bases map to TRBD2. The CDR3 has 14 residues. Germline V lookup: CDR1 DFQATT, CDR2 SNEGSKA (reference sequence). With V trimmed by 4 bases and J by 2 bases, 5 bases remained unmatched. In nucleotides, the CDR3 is TGCAGTGCTACCCCTAGCGGGGGACCCTACGAGCAGTACTTC. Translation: CSATPSGGPYEQYF.

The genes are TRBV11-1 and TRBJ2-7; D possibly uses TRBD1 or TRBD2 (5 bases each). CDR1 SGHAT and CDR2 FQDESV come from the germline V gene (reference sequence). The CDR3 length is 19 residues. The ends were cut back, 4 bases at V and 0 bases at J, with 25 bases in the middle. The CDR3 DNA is TGTGCCAGCAGCTCTCCGGGACCGATTAAATATGGAAGCTCCTACGAGCAGTACTTC. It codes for CASSSPGPIKYGSSYEQYF.